These 17 T cell receptor beta chains were sequenced from one sample in a study of T cells in Graves' hyperthyroidism and ophthalmopathy. From RNA transcripts, TCR beta CDR3 regions were amplified. First-round RT-PCR targeting the TCR CDR3 was performed with the HTBI primer set. TCRdb used MiXCR to reprocess the multiplex PCR reads, holding one entry per CDR3 protein. The sample lists around 350,000 distinct CDR3 sequences, 19% occurring once. Sample: blood. These receptors were obtained from a woman under 30 with Graves' hyperthyroidism.

This clonotype was observed at least ten times. The V call is TRBV6-4, the J call TRBJ2-6, with 9 nucleotides matching TRBD1. CDR1 and CDR2 (germline): MRHNA, SNTAGT. The CDR3 extends over 17 amino acids. V gave up 8 bases and J gave up 1 base; unmatched junction bases: 9. The CDR3 bases are TGTGCCAGCCTACCGGACAGGGGTGGGTCTGGGGCCAACGTCCTGACTTTC. Protein product: CASLPDRGGSGANVLTF.

This clonotype was seen ten or more times. The gene calls are TRBV7-2 and TRBJ1-2; tentatively, D is TRBD1 (5 bases). Germline CDR1 is SGHTA and CDR2 is FQGNSA. The CDR3 has 11 residues. The ends were cut back, 9 bases at V and 6 bases at J, with 11 bases in the middle. The CDR3: CASARGDGYTF. The CDR3 DNA follows: TGTGCCAGTGCCCGGGGCGATGGCTACACCTTC.

There are many counts of this clonotype. CDR3 sequence (DNA): TGTGCCAGCAGGGACATACGAGGATTAAGCTATGGCTACACCTTC. This gives the protein CASRDIRGLSYGYTF. The V call is TRBV6-1, the J call TRBJ1-2; D is possibly TRBD1 (5 bases). The V end lost 6 bases, the J end lost 4 bases, and 18 bases lay between the germline ends. CDR1 MNHNS and CDR2 SASEGT come from the germline V gene. The CDR3 has 15 amino acids.

In this sample, this clonotype turned up a few times. This sequence joins TRBV5-1 and TRBJ1-5; 7 nucleotides align to TRBD1. This CDR3 region has 15 residues. V gave up 5 bases and J gave up 4 bases; unmatched junction bases: 9. Germline CDR1 SGHRS, CDR2 YFSETQ. The CDR3 loop reads CASRETGSYNQPQHF. CDR3 DNA sequence: TGCGCCAGCAGGGAGACAGGGTCCTATAATCAGCCCCAGCATTTT.

The gene calls are TRBV20-1 and TRBJ1-2; no reliable D call. The germline gives CDR1 DFQATT, CDR2 SNEGSKA (reference sequence). The CDR3 is 14 residues long. Trimming stripped 3 bases from V and 0 bases from J, with 11 bases between. CDR3 DNA sequence: TGCAGTGCTAGCCCCCGGGGTTCTAACTATGGCTACACCTTC. This gives the protein CSASPRGSNYGYTF.

This clonotype was recorded at least ten times. The chain recombines TRBV7-3 with TRBJ2-5; a possible D gene is TRBD1 (5 bases). V was cut by 0 bases and J by 3 bases, with 8 bases left in between. The CDR3 totals 14 residues. CDR1 is SGHTA and CDR2 is FQGTGA in the germline V gene. Here the CDR3 DNA reads TGTGCCAGCAGCTTAACAGGGGCGGAAGAGACCCAGTACTTC. Translating gives CASSLTGAEETQYF.

This clonotype was recorded at least ten times. This may be a read error, as it is one base from a much larger clone. The J gene is TRBJ1-1, the V gene TRBV20-1, with D unclear. Germline CDR1 DFQATT, CDR2 SNEGSKA (reference sequence). This CDR3 contains 11 residues. V was trimmed by 3 bases and J by 10 bases, leaving 12 bases between them. The CDR3 loop is CSARAPRGAFF. The CDR3 coding sequence is TGCAGTGCTAGGGCTCCCCGGGGAGCTTTCTTT.

The sample holds a few counts of this clonotype. This sequence joins TRBV10-3 and TRBJ2-2; D is possibly TRBD2 (5 bases). The CDR3 extends over 12 amino acids. In germline, CDR1 is ENHRY, CDR2 SYGVKD. Trimming cost V 8 bases and J 4 bases, with 8 bases left between them. The CDR3 is CAIGSSTGELFF. In DNA, the CDR3 is TGTGCCATCGGGAGTTCCACCGGGGAGCTGTTTTTT.

In the case of this clonotype: A junction end diverges from the germline sequence, so it may reflect a read error. This chain uses TRBV12-3 or TRBV12-4 with TRBJ2-7; D may match TRBD1 or TRBD2 (5 bases each). The CDR3 runs 14 residues. The CDR3 protein is CASSYQAGTYDQYF. The CDR3 DNA follows: TGTGCCAGCAGTTACCAGGCTGGGACCTACGATCAGTACTTC.

In the case of this clonotype: At one end the junction does not follow the germline gene, possibly because of a read error. The rearrangement links TRBV5-1 to TRBJ2-7; TRBD1 agrees at 7 bases. CDR3 length: 14 residues. Germline V gene data show CDR1 as SGHRS and CDR2 as YFSETQ. The CDR3 sequence: CAGSLAPGGNEQYF. The CDR3 nucleotides read TGCGCCGGCAGCTTGGCTCCAGGGGGAAACGAGCAGTACTTC.

The V and J genes are TRBV6-5 and TRBJ2-5; TRBD1 is a possible D gene (5 bases). Germline lookup yields CDR1 MNHEY and CDR2 SVGAGI. The ends were cut back, 2 bases at V and 3 bases at J, with 7 bases in the middle. The CDR3 sequence is 13 residues long. The CDR3 sequence: CASSYQGKETQYF. As DNA, the CDR3 is TGTGCCAGCAGTTACCAGGGTAAAGAGACCCAGTACTTC.

A remark on this clonotype: A much larger clone lies one base from this, so it may be a read error. The CDR3 does not close with the conserved phenylalanine or tryptophan, likely indicating a read error. The chain uses TRBV12-3 or TRBV12-4 and TRBJ1-5; D might be TRBD1 (5 bases). The CDR3 totals 18 residues. Between the trimmed V and J ends, which lost 6 bases and 0 bases, there was a span of 21 bases. The CDR3 DNA reads TGTGCCAGCAGCCCCCGGGACGCGGGGTCCTATAGCAATCAGCCCCAGCATTCT. It codes for CASSPRDAGSYSNQPQHS.

This clonotype occurred once. This sequence joins TRBV6-2 or TRBV6-3 and TRBJ2-7; 9 bases are a match to TRBD1. Germline CDR1 is MNHEY and CDR2 is SVGEGT. The CDR3 consists of 15 residues. Trimming removed 6 bases from V and 3 bases from J; junction bases left unmatched: 9. The DNA for the CDR3 is TGTGCCAGCAGCCACAGGGGGCGATATGACTACGAGCAGTACTTC. This encodes CASSHRGRYDYEQYF.

Many counts were recorded for this clonotype. This chain uses TRBV7-9 with TRBJ1-5, with D possibly being TRBD1 (5 bases). The CDR3 totals 14 residues. Germline CDR1 and CDR2: SEHNR and FQNEAQ (reference sequence). V dropped 5 bases and J dropped 3 bases, with 11 bases sitting between them. The CDR3 protein is CASSRGDYNQPQHF. Here the CDR3 DNA reads TGTGCCAGCAGCAGAGGGGACTACAATCAGCCCCAGCATTTT. Drawing the rest from reference TRBV7-9 and TRBJ1-5, the complete variable domain is DTGVSQNPRHKITKRGQNVTFRCDPISEHNRLYWYRQTLGQGPEFLTYFQNEAQLEKSRLLSDRFSAERPKGSFSTLEIQRTEQGDSAMYLCASSRGDYNQPQHFGDGTRLSIL.

Ten or more counts support this clonotype. V gene TRBV7-9 combines with J gene TRBJ1-3; tentative D call: TRBD1 (5 bases). CDR3 length: 15 residues. CDR1 and CDR2 from the germline V gene are SEHNR and FQNEAQ (reference sequence). V shed 3 bases and J shed 5 bases, with 14 bases lying between them. As DNA, the CDR3 is TGTGCCAGCAGCTTGGTCACCGGGACGAGAAACACCATATATTTT. This translates into CASSLVTGTRNTIYF.

This clonotype was seen repeatedly, ten times or more. V is TRBV11-3 and J is TRBJ2-2, with TRBD2 as a possible D gene (6 bases). CDR1 SGHNT and CDR2 YENEEA come from the germline V gene. Trimming cost V 5 bases and J 3 bases, with 13 bases left between them. This CDR3 comprises 15 residues. CDR3 sequence: CASSPTGGHTGELFF. CDR3 in DNA: TGTGCCAGCAGCCCTACCGGGGGACACACCGGGGAGCTGTTTTTT.

The rearrangement uses TRBV15 and TRBJ2-4, with D unclear. From germline, CDR1 is LNHNV and CDR2 YYDKDF (reference sequence). The CDR3 is 12 amino acids. V lost 0 bases and J 8 bases, leaving 5 bases between the germline ends. CDR3 coding DNA: TGTGCCACCAGCAGAGATTGGTACATTCAGTACTTC. Amino acid sequence: CATSRDWYIQYF.